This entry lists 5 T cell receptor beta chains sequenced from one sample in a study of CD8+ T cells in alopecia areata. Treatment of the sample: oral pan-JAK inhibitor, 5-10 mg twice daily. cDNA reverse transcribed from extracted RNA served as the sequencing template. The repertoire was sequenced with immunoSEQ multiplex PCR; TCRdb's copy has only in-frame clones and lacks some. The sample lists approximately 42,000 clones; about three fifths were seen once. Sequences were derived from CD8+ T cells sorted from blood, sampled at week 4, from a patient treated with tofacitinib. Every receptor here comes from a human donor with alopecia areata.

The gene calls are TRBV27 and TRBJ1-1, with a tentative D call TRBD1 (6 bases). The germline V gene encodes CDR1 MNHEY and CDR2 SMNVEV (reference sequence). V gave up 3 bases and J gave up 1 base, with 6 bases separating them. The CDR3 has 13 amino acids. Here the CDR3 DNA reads TGTGCCAGCAGTTTGACAGGGAACACTGAAGCTTTCTTT. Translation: CASSLTGNTEAFF.

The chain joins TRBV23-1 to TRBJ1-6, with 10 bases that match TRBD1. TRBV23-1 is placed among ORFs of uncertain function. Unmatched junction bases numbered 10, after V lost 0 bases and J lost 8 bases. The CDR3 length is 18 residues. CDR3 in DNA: TGCGCCAGCAGTCAATCTGTTACACACGGGACAGGGGATTCACCCCTCCACTTT. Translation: CASSQSVTHGTGDSPLHF.

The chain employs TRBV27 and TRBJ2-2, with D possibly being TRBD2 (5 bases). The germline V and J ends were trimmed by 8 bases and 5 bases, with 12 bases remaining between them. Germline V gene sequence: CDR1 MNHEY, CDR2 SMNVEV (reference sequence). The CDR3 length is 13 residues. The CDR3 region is CASHLSGTGELFF. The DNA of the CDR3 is TGTGCCAGCCACCTTTCGGGGACCGGGGAGCTGTTTTTT.

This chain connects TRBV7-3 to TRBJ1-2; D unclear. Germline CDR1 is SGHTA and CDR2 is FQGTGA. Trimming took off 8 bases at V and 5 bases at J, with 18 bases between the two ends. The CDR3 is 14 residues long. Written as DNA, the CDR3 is TGTGCCAGCTTTCCCAAGGCCCTTCTATATGGCTACACCTTC. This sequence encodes CASFPKALLYGYTF.

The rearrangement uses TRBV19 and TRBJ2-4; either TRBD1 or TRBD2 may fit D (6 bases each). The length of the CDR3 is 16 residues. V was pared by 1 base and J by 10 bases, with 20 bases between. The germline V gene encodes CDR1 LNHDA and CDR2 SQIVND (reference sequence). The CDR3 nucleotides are TGTGCCAGTAGTATAGGGGACGGACTACTCCAGGGGATTCAGTACTTC. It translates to CASSIGDGLLQGIQYF.